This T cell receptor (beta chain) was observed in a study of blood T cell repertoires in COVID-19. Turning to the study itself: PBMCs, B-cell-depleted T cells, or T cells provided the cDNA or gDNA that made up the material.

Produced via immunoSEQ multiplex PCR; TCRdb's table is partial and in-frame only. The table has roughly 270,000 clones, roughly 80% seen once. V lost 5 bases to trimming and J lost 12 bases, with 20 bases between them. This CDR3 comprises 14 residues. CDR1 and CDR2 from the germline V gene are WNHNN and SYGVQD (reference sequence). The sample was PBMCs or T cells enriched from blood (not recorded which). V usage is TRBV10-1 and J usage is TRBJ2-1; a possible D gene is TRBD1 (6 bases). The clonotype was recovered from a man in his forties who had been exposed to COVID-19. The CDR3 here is CASSLLQDRTGQFF. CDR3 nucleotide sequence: TGCGCCAGCAGTCTCCTCCAAGACAGGACGGGGCAGTTCTTC.